These T cell receptor beta chains were read from a single sample in a study of T cell responses to AZD1222 COVID-19 vaccine. Sequenced by immunoSEQ multiplex PCR; TCRdb stores in-frame clones only, minus some. The sample has roughly 120,000 clones, over 75% seen once. The sequencing used peripheral blood, collected on day 0 of AZD1222 vaccination. These receptors originate from an adult in good health. CDR3s include the opening cysteine and the closing phenylalanine or tryptophan. Fields, in order: V gene, clone size, D gene, J gene, CDR3 DNA, CDR3 protein. A D gene is named only where the DNA matches it firmly. Not every row has a clone size; where given, it reads once, few, many or a size class.

TRBV4-2,NA,NA,TRBJ1-3,TGTGCCAGCAGCCTAGACACAGTCTCTGGAAACACCATATATTTT,CASSLDTVSGNTIYF
TRBV11-2,NA,NA,TRBJ2-1,TGTGCCAGCAGGGTGGGGCAGGGAAAAAGCTCCTACAATGAGCAGTTCTTC,CASRVGQGKSSYNEQFF
TRBV28,NA,TRBD2,TRBJ2-5,TGTGCCAGCAGTTTAAGTAGGCGGGGGGCCGAGACCCAGTACTTC,CASSLSRRGAETQYF
TRBV9,NA,TRBD1,TRBJ2-7,TGTGCCAGCAGCCTCGGGACAGGACAATCCTACGAGCAGTACTTC,CASSLGTGQSYEQYF
TRBV5-1,NA,NA,TRBJ1-6,TGCGCCAGCAGCTTCGGCTCCTATAATTCACCCCTCCACTTT,CASSFGSYNSPLHF
TRBV28,NA,NA,TRBJ2-7,TGTGCCAGCAGATCGACAGGCCGAGTAGTCGAGCAGTACTTC,CASRSTGRVVEQYF
TRBV7-3,NA,TRBD2,TRBJ2-1,TGTGCCAGCAGCTCCAGAGCGGGAGTACTAAATGAGCAGTTCTTC,CASSSRAGVLNEQFF
TRBV7-9,NA,TRBD2,TRBJ2-1,TGTGCCAGCAGCCATAGCGGGCAACACAATGAGCAGTTCTTC,CASSHSGQHNEQFF
TRBV5-1,NA,NA,TRBJ2-5,TGCGCCAGCAGCTTGAGCCAAAAGGAGACCCAGTACTTC,CASSLSQKETQYF
TRBV7-6,NA,NA,TRBJ2-5,TGTGCCAGCAGTCAACGGGACGGGTACCAAGAGACCCAGTACTTC,CASSQRDGYQETQYF
TRBV11-3,NA,TRBD2,TRBJ2-1,TGTGCCAGCAGCTTAGGCGGGGGGGCCGTAGATGAGCAGTTCTTC,CASSLGGGAVDEQFF
TRBV18,NA,TRBD1,TRBJ1-5,TGTGCCAGCTCACCAGGACAGGGGGCGCACAGTCAGCCCCAGCATTTT,CASSPGQGAHSQPQHF
TRBV5-5,NA,NA,TRBJ1-5,TGTGCCAGCAGCTTGGTTTTACGGGGGAGGGATAGCAATCAGCCCCAGCATTTT,CASSLVLRGRDSNQPQHF
TRBV4-2,NA,NA,TRBJ1-2,TGTGCCAGCAGCCAAGATCTGGGCTATGGCTACACCTTC,CASSQDLGYGYTF
TRBV6-5,few,NA,TRBJ2-2,TGTGCCAGCAGACCGGGACAGAACACCGGGGAGCTGTTTTTT,CASRPGQNTGELFF
TRBV12-3/TRBV12-4,NA,TRBD2,TRBJ2-7,TGTGCCAGCAGCCCAGGGACTAGCGAGCAGTACTTC,CASSPGTSEQYF
TRBV24-1,NA,NA,TRBJ2-7,TGTGCCACCAGTCTCGCGGTCGGAACGCAGTACTTC,CATSLAVGTQYF
TRBV5-8,NA,NA,TRBJ2-1,TGTGCCAGCCGGACGGCGTACAATGAGCAGTTCTTC,CASRTAYNEQFF
TRBV7-3,few,TRBD1,TRBJ2-1,TGTGCCAGCAGCCAGGGACAGGGGGCCTCCAATGAGCAGTTCTTC,CASSQGQGASNEQFF
TRBV27,NA,TRBD1,TRBJ1-1,TGTGCCAGCAGAAAAAGACAGGGGAACACTGAAGCTTTCTTT,CASRKRQGNTEAFF
TRBV7-9,many,TRBD2,TRBJ2-5,TGTGCCAGCAGCCCCTGGACTAGCGAAGAGACCCAGTACTTC,CASSPWTSEETQYF
TRBV18,NA,NA,TRBJ1-1,TGTGCCAGCTCGCCCACAGGTGAGAACACTGAAGCTTTCTTT,CASSPTGENTEAFF
TRBV14,NA,TRBD1,TRBJ2-3,TGTGCCAGCAGCCAAGCTACAGGGACAGTCAAGGGAACAGATACGCAGTATTTT,CASSQATGTVKGTDTQYF
TRBV27,NA,TRBD1,TRBJ2-7,TGTGCCAGCAGTCCCGGCCGGCAATACAGGGGGCAAAAGAACGAGCAGTACTTC,CASSPGRQYRGQKNEQYF